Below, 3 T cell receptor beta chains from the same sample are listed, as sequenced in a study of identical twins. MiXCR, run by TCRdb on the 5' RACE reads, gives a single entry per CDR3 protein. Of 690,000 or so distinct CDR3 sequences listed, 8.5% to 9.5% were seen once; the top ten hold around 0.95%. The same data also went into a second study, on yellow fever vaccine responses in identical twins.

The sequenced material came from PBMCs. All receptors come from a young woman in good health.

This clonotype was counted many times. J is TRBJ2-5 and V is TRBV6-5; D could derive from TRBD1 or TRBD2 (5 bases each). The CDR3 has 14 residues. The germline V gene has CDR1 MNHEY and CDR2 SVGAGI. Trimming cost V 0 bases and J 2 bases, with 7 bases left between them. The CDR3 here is CASSYSWGQETQYF. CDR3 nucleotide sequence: TGTGCCAGCAGTTACTCGTGGGGGCAAGAGACCCAGTACTTC.

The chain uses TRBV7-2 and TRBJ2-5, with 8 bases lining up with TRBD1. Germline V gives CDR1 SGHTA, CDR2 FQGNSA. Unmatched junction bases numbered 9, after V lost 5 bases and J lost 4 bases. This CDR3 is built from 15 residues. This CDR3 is CASSQVVDRGETQYF. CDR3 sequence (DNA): TGTGCCAGCAGCCAAGTGGTCGACAGGGGAGAGACCCAGTACTTC.

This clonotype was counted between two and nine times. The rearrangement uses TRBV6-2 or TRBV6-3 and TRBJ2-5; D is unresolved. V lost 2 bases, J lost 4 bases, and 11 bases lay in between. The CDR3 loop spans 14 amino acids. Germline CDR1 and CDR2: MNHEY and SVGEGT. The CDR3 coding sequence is TGTGCCAGCAGTTACGTGTGGACCGGAGAGACCCAGTACTTC. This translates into CASSYVWTGETQYF.